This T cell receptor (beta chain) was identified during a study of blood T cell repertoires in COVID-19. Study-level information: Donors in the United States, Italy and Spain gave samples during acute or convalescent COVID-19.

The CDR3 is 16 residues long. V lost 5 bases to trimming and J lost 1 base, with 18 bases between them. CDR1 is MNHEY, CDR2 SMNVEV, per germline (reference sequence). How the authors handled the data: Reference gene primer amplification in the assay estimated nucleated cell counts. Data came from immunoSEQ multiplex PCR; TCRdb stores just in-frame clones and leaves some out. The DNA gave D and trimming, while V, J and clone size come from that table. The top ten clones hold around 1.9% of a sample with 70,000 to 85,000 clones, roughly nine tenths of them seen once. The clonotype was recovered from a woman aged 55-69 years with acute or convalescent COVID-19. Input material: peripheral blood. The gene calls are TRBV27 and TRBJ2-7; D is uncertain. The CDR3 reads CASSDGLTESSYEQYF. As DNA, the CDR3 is TGTGCCAGCAGTGACGGCCTGACTGAATCTTCCTACGAGCAGTACTTC.